The next 24 T cell receptor beta chains were all read from a single sample in a study of OX40 agonist ivuxolimab in advanced cancers. TCRdb's table, derived via immunoSEQ multiplex PCR, lists solely in-frame clones and lacks some. The sample contains approximately 70,000 clones, roughly 83% of which appear only once. Sequences were derived from CD4+ or CD8+ T cells sorted from blood, sampled in a trial of the OX40 agonist ivuxolimab. Receptors originate from an adult with an advanced solid tumor such as melanoma, head and neck, liver or kidney cancer.

This sequence joins TRBV27 and TRBJ2-7; D is possibly TRBD2 (5 bases). CDR1 and CDR2 from the germline V gene are MNHEY and SMNVEV (reference sequence). The CDR3 has 13 residues. V was trimmed by 7 bases and J by 2 bases, leaving 12 bases between them. CDR3 residues: CASISGYPYEQYF. The CDR3 DNA sequence: TGTGCCAGCATCTCGGGATATCCCTACGAGCAGTACTTC.

The chain is built from TRBV19 and TRBJ1-5; D not resolved. Between the trimmed V and J ends, which lost 1 base and 0 bases, there was a span of 7 bases. The CDR3 consists of 15 residues. CDR1 is LNHDA and CDR2 is SQIVND in the germline V gene (reference sequence). The CDR3 here is CASSIVGYSNQPQHF. The CDR3 DNA reads TGTGCCAGTAGTATAGTGGGCTATAGCAATCAGCCCCAGCATTTT.

CDR3 DNA: TGCAGCGTGAGGACTAACACAGATACGCAGTATTTT. Protein: CSVRTNTDTQYF. The chain employs TRBV29-1 and TRBJ2-3; D possibly corresponds to TRBD2 (6 bases). The CDR3 is 12 amino acids. The germline V and J ends were trimmed by 6 bases and 2 bases, with 9 bases remaining between them. Looked up from germline, CDR1 is SQVTM and CDR2 is ANQGSEA.

V and J are TRBV5-8 and TRBJ2-2; no reliable D call. CDR1 and CDR2 (germline): SGHTS, YDEGEE. The CDR3 contains 12 residues. Trimming left V 4 bases short and J 7 bases short, with 8 bases between. The CDR3 bases are TGTGCCAGCAGCCCGGACGTCGGGGAGCTGTTTTTT. The encoded protein is CASSPDVGELFF.

This clone occurred once. The J gene is TRBJ2-7, the V gene TRBV5-1, with a possible D match to TRBD1 (6 bases). The CDR3 extends over 12 amino acids. V was clipped by 0 bases and J by 6 bases, with 7 bases between them. CDR1 and CDR2 (germline): SGHRS, YFSETQ. The CDR3 here is CASSLDRVEQYF. The CDR3 coding sequence is TGCGCCAGCAGCTTGGACAGGGTCGAGCAGTACTTC.

A single count supports this clone. This chain uses TRBV28 with TRBJ2-3, with a possible D match to TRBD2 (7 bases). The germline V gene encodes CDR1 MDHEN and CDR2 SYDVKM. This CDR3 region has 15 residues. The germline V and J ends were trimmed by 4 bases and 4 bases, with 15 bases remaining between them. The CDR3 reads CASSSPRGGADTQYF. The DNA of the CDR3 is TGTGCCAGCAGTTCCCCGAGGGGGGGTGCAGATACGCAGTATTTT.

This clone has more than one count but fewer than ten. The chain is built from TRBV18 and TRBJ1-5; D unresolved. The CDR3 covers 14 residues. Germline V CDR1 and CDR2: KGHSH, LQKENI. V lost 2 bases to trimming and J lost 4 bases, with 9 bases between them. The CDR3 nucleotides read TGTGCCAGCTCACCAGCCAACACAAATCAGCCCCAGCATTTT. Translating it yields CASSPANTNQPQHF.

The chain carries TRBV9 and TRBJ1-6; D gene unclear. V was shortened by 0 bases and J by 9 bases, with 7 bases between the two germline ends. Germline V gene sequence: CDR1 SGDLS, CDR2 YYNGEE. The CDR3 is 13 residues long. Here the CDR3 reads CASSVVEGSPLHF. The CDR3 DNA follows: TGTGCCAGCAGCGTAGTCGAGGGTTCACCCCTCCACTTT.

The chain joins TRBV27 to TRBJ2-1; 15 bases map to TRBD2. The germline V gene encodes CDR1 MNHEY and CDR2 SMNVEV (reference sequence). This CDR3 has 18 amino acids. V lost 1 base and J lost 1; bases outside the gene matches: 2. The CDR3 loop is CASSLFGLAGGSYNEQFF. The CDR3 coding sequence is TGTGCCAGCAGTTTATTCGGACTAGCGGGGGGGTCCTACAATGAGCAGTTCTTC.

The V and J genes are TRBV5-1 and TRBJ2-1; 12 nucleotides agree with TRBD2. The V gene end was trimmed by 2 bases and the J gene end by 8 bases; junction bases not matched to a gene: 2. The CDR3 covers 14 residues. Germline V gene data show CDR1 as SGHRS and CDR2 as YFSETQ. CDR3 nucleotides: TGCGCCAGCAGCTTACGGACTAGCGGGGATGAGCAGTTCTTC. This sequence encodes CASSLRTSGDEQFF.

Concerning this clone itself: A read error may account for a junction end that differs from germline. The rearrangement joins TRBV9 to TRBJ2-1, with 9 positions matching TRBD2. Germline CDR1 SGDLS, CDR2 YYNGEE. The CDR3 has 15 residues. The CDR3, as DNA: TGTGCCAGCAGTGTAGCGGGAGATATCTACAATGAGCAGTTCTTC. This encodes CASSVAGDIYNEQFF.

The V call is TRBV5-1, the J call TRBJ2-5; 7 bases are shared with TRBD2. J gave up 4 bases and V 4 bases, and 10 bases lay outside the gene matches. CDR1 SGHRS and CDR2 YFSETQ come from the germline V gene. The length of the CDR3 is 15 residues. The CDR3 DNA follows: TGCGCCAGCAGCCGGGGTGCGGGCGGGGGAGAGACCCAGTACTTC. This encodes CASSRGAGGGETQYF. The whole variable domain, filled in from reference TRBV5-1 and TRBJ2-5, reads KAGVTQTPRYLIKTRGQQVTLSCSPISGHRSVSWYQQTPGQGLQFLFEYFSETQRNKGNFPGRFSGRQFSNSRSEMNVSTLELGDSALYLCASSRGAGGGETQYFGPGTRLLVL.

The chain has TRBV9 and TRBJ2-1; TRBD1 aligns across 8 bases. The V segment lost 3 bases and the J segment 0 bases; nucleotides outside the gene matches: 2. CDR3 length equals 15 residues. Germline loops: CDR1 SGDLS, CDR2 YYNGEE. The CDR3, as DNA: TGTGCCAGCAGCGGACAGGGGAGCTCCTACAATGAGCAGTTCTTC. Amino acids: CASSGQGSSYNEQFF.

J is TRBJ1-6 and V is TRBV30; the match to TRBD1 covers 7 bases. The CDR3 is 14 residues long. V gave up 0 bases and J gave up 14 bases; unmatched junction bases: 10. Germline CDR1 is GTSNPN and CDR2 is SVGIG (reference sequence). The CDR3 loop reads CAWSVNRGRSSLHF. For the CDR3, the DNA is TGTGCCTGGAGTGTAAACAGGGGCCGCTCTTCCCTCCACTTT.

This chain links TRBV7-9 with TRBJ2-5; D not certain. The end of the DNA aligns better with TRBJ2-7, so the J call may be wrong. The CDR3 has 11 amino acids. Germline V gene data show CDR1 as SEHNR and CDR2 as FQNEAQ (reference sequence). The CDR3 here is CASSFGTEQYF. CDR3 DNA sequence: TGTGCCAGCAGCTTCGGAACCGAGCAGTACTTC.

The rearrangement joins TRBV7-2 to TRBJ1-1; D uncertain. Germline CDR1 SGHTA, CDR2 FQGNSA. The CDR3 runs to 13 residues. The V end was cut by 3 bases, the J end by 2 bases, with 7 bases between. CDR3 DNA: TGTGCCAGCAGCTTTTTACAAAACACTGAAGCTTTCTTT. It is translated as CASSFLQNTEAFF.

This clone was seen once. The rearrangement links TRBV7-2 to TRBJ2-5; 7 nucleotides align to TRBD2. This CDR3 region has 14 residues. CDR1 and CDR2 (germline): SGHTA, FQGNSA. V trimming: 5 bases; J trimming: 7 bases; junction bases outside the gene matches: 10. CDR3 residues: CASSPPGSGGTQYF. The CDR3 nucleotides are TGTGCCAGCAGCCCCCCAGGGTCGGGGGGGACCCAGTACTTC.

The V and J genes are TRBV14 and TRBJ1-1; D gene uncertain. The V end lost 0 bases, the J end lost 2 bases, and 10 bases lay between the germline ends. The CDR3 sequence is 15 residues long. Germline V gives CDR1 SGHDN, CDR2 FVKESK. This CDR3 is CASSQDVGRNTEAFF. The CDR3 DNA sequence: TGTGCCAGCAGCCAAGACGTAGGGCGTAACACTGAAGCTTTCTTT.

CDR3 in amino acids: CASSIDPGDTQYF. CDR3 bases: TGTGCCAGTAGTATAGATCCGGGAGATACGCAGTATTTT. This chain uses TRBV19 with TRBJ2-3; D call uncertain. Germline CDR1 is LNHDA and CDR2 is SQIVND (reference sequence). V lost 0 bases to trimming and J lost 5 bases, with 6 bases between them. CDR3 size: 13 residues.

The chain joins TRBV19 to TRBJ1-2; D is ambiguous. Germline-derived CDR1 and CDR2 are LNHDA and SQIVND (reference sequence). CDR3 length equals 13 residues. Trimming took off 3 bases at V and 6 bases at J, with 11 bases between the two ends. The CDR3 protein is CASSIAYRDGYTF. The CDR3 DNA reads TGTGCCAGTAGTATTGCCTACCGGGATGGCTACACCTTC.

This clone showed up just a few times. The V gene is TRBV30, the J gene TRBJ1-1; possible D gene TRBD1, 5 bases. The CDR3 consists of 13 residues. Trimming pared 2 bases from V and 6 bases from J, leaving 13 bases between. Per germline, CDR1 GTSNPN and CDR2 SVGIG (reference sequence). The CDR3 DNA is TGTGCCTGGAGTTGGGGGTTGACTTCTGAAGCTTTCTTT. Amino acid sequence: CAWSWGLTSEAFF. The full variable domain, completed using reference TRBV30 and TRBJ1-1, is SQTIHQWPATLVQPVGSPLSLECTVEGTSNPNLYWYRQAAGRGLQLLFYSVGIGQISSEVPQNLSASRPQDRQFILSSKKLLLSDSGFYLCAWSWGLTSEAFFGQGTRLTVV.

This rearrangement joins TRBV5-1 to TRBJ1-1; D gene ambiguous. Germline V CDR1 and CDR2: SGHRS, YFSETQ. The CDR3 totals 14 residues. Trimming took 0 bases from V and 5 from J, leaving 11 bases between them. DNA of the CDR3: TGCGCCAGCAGCTTGGAGGGAGACGGGACTGAAGCTTTCTTT. This encodes CASSLEGDGTEAFF.

V and J are TRBV5-1 and TRBJ2-3; 8 nucleotides align to TRBD2. V was clipped by 2 bases and J by 3 bases; unmatched bases: 2. CDR3 size: 14 residues. Germline CDR1 and CDR2: SGHRS and YFSETQ. The CDR3 DNA is TGCGCCAGCAGCTTACTAGCGGAAACAGATACGCAGTATTTT. It encodes CASSLLAETDTQYF.

The chain uses TRBV5-5 and TRBJ2-1, with D perhaps TRBD1 (5 bases). CDR1 SGHKS and CDR2 YYEKEE come from the germline V gene (reference sequence). The CDR3 extends over 16 amino acids. The ends were cut back, 0 bases at V and 4 bases at J, with 14 bases in the middle. The CDR3 bases are TGTGCCAGCAGCTTGGTCGTACAGGCCTTTTACAATGAGCAGTTCTTC. It is translated as CASSLVVQAFYNEQFF.